This is a list of T cell receptor beta chains from one sample in a study of somatic mutations in cytotoxic T cells in rheumatoid arthritis. Some clones are missing from TCRdb's copy, which holds only in-frame ones; the method was immunoSEQ multiplex PCR. Of approximately 30,000 clones listed, roughly 82% are singletons. The sequenced sample consisted of CD8+ T cells sorted from blood. These receptors all stem from a middle-aged man in good health. CDR3s include the opening cysteine and the closing phenylalanine or tryptophan. A D gene is named only where the DNA matches it firmly. Size tells how often a clone was seen (once, few, many) or the class of an expanded clone, and some rows leave it out.

size,J,D,V,CDR3,DNA
once,TRBJ2-3,.,TRBV4-1,CASSQEWSPGGTDTQYF,TGCGCCAGCAGCCAAGAATGGTCCCCCGGGGGCACAGATACGCAGTATTTT
once,TRBJ1-5,TRBD1,TRBV2,CASMGTGDQPQHF,TGTGCCAGCATGGGGACAGGGGACCAGCCCCAGCATTTT
.,TRBJ2-3,.,TRBV10-3,CAISESKSFTDTQYF,TGTGCCATCAGTGAGTCGAAGTCGTTCACAGATACGCAGTATTTT
.,TRBJ2-5,.,TRBV2,CASSGGVAQETQYF,TGTGCCAGCAGTGGGGGGGTCGCCCAAGAGACCCAGTACTTC
.,TRBJ2-1,.,TRBV2,CASIGQYNEQFF,TGTGCCAGCATCGGACAGTACAATGAGCAGTTCTTC
.,TRBJ2-3,.,TRBV4-2,CASSQEPLDTQYF,TGTGCCAGCAGCCAAGAGCCCCTGGATACGCAGTATTTT
.,TRBJ2-3,TRBD2,TRBV9,CASSVAAGAADTQYF,TGTGCCAGCAGCGTAGCGGCGGGAGCTGCAGATACGCAGTATTTT
.,TRBJ2-7,.,TRBV21-1,CASSKGTSGTLSSYEQYF,TGTGCCAGCAGCAAAGGGACTAGCGGGACCCTTAGCTCCTACGAGCAGTACTTC
.,TRBJ1-1,.,TRBV7-2,CASSPWTRNTEAFF,TGTGCCAGCAGCCCTTGGACAAGGAACACTGAAGCTTTCTTT
once,TRBJ2-7,.,TRBV7-9,CASSFVGNYEQYF,TGTGCCAGCAGCTTTGTGGGGAACTACGAGCAGTACTTC
.,TRBJ2-1,TRBD1,TRBV4-1,CASRLTGGLDEQFF,TGCGCCAGCCGGTTGACAGGGGGACTGGATGAGCAGTTCTTC